These 25 T cell receptor beta chains originate from one sample sequenced in a study of beta chain features in type 1 diabetes. Reverse transcribing all isolated RNA meant expressed TCRB transcripts were sequenced. Method: immunoSEQ multiplex PCR; TCRdb's copy keeps in-frame clones and lacks some. Found here are about half a million clones, 25% to 35% of them singletons; the top ten hold 0.05% to 0.07%. The sequenced sample was naive CD4+ T cells from blood. All receptors derive from a man younger than 35 in good health.

The chain has TRBV7-3 and TRBJ2-7; tentative D call: TRBD2 (7 bases). Germline V gene sequence: CDR1 SGHTA, CDR2 FQGTGA. The CDR3 runs 14 residues. The V end lost 5 bases, the J end lost 6 bases, and 17 bases lay between the germline ends. The CDR3 here is CASSPDSLAAEQYF. In DNA form, the CDR3 reads TGTGCCAGCAGCCCGGACAGCCTAGCGGCCGAGCAGTACTTC.

A few counts support this clone. The chain has TRBV2 and TRBJ2-7; no clear D gene. CDR1 SNHLY and CDR2 FYNNEI come from the germline V gene. The CDR3 runs 14 residues. V was trimmed by 7 bases and J by 4 bases, leaving 17 bases between them. CDR3 in amino acids: CASTERLLRYEQYF. The DNA of the CDR3 is TGTGCCAGCACCGAGAGACTGCTGCGTTACGAGCAGTACTTC.

The chain combines TRBV29-1 with TRBJ2-7, with D hard to call. CDR3 length equals 12 residues. Germline assignment: CDR1 SQVTM and CDR2 ANQGSEA. The V gene lost 2 bases and the J gene lost 1 base, with 6 bases spanning the gap. The CDR3: CSVESDSYEQYF. In DNA form, the CDR3 reads TGCAGCGTTGAATCTGATTCCTACGAGCAGTACTTC.

The V call is TRBV7-8, the J call TRBJ2-3; D is perhaps TRBD1 (5 bases). This CDR3 has 15 residues. Germline V gene data show CDR1 as SGHVS and CDR2 as FQNEAQ. Trimming removed 2 bases from V and 2 bases from J, with 11 bases in between. CDR3: CASSLYQTDTDTQYF. Written as DNA, the CDR3 is TGTGCCAGCAGCTTATACCAGACAGACACAGATACGCAGTATTTT.

V usage is TRBV4-1 and J usage is TRBJ2-3; weak D call: TRBD1 (5 bases). The CDR3 extends over 15 amino acids. Trimming shortened V by 2 bases and J by 3 bases, and 12 bases separated the two germline ends. The germline gives CDR1 MGHRA, CDR2 YSYEKL. CDR3 bases: TGCGCCAGCAGCCAACAGGGTATTGCAACAGATACGCAGTATTTT. Translated: CASSQQGIATDTQYF.

The chain links TRBV5-4 to TRBJ1-1; 10 bases line up with TRBD1. Germline CDR1 reads SGHNT; CDR2 reads YYREEE (reference sequence). With 4 bases clipped from V and 5 bases from J, the junction kept 5 bases outside the gene matches. The CDR3 extends over 14 amino acids. Here the CDR3 reads CASSEGQGITEAFF. The CDR3 coding sequence is TGTGCCAGCAGCGAGGGACAGGGGATAACTGAAGCTTTCTTT.

The genes are TRBV5-4 and TRBJ2-5; 11 bases agree with TRBD2. V gave up 3 bases and J gave up 4 bases; unmatched junction bases: 5. Germline V gene lookup returns CDR1 SGHNT and CDR2 YYREEE (reference sequence). CDR3 length: 15 amino acids. The CDR3 loop reads CASSSTSGTSETQYF. The DNA for the CDR3 is TGTGCCAGCAGCTCGACTAGCGGGACCTCAGAGACCCAGTACTTC. The variable domain in full, with the rest retrieved from reference TRBV5-4 and TRBJ2-5, is ETGVTQSPTHLIKTRGQQVTLRCSSQSGHNTVSWYQQALGQGPQFIFQYYREEENGRGNFPPRFSGLQFPNYSSELNVNALELDDSALYLCASSSTSGTSETQYFGPGTRLLVL.

Details on this clone: This CDR3 is also generated by other DNA sequences in the sample. The rearrangement joins TRBV5-6 to TRBJ2-1, with D possibly TRBD2 on 6 matching bases. The V gene lost 2 bases and the J gene lost 1 base, with 7 bases spanning the gap. The CDR3 runs to 14 residues. Germline V gives CDR1 SGHDT, CDR2 YYEEEE. The CDR3 region has the DNA TGTGCCAGCAGCTTAGGGAGGTCCTACAATGAGCAGTTCTTC. As protein: CASSLGRSYNEQFF.

A few counts support this clone. CDR3 amino acids: CASSLGPDPSYEQYF. CDR3 coding DNA: TGTGCCAGCAGCTTAGGGCCCGACCCCTCCTACGAGCAGTACTTC. The chain employs TRBV7-2 and TRBJ2-7; D uncertain. Trimming took 1 base from V and 0 from J, leaving 10 bases between them. The CDR3 covers 15 residues. Germline CDR1 SGHTA, CDR2 FQGNSA.

J is TRBJ2-1 and V is TRBV4-3; maybe TRBD1 (6 bases). The CDR3 runs 15 residues. Trimming shortened V by 5 bases and J by 9 bases, and 20 bases separated the two germline ends. Germline CDR1 reads LGHNA; CDR2 reads YSLEER. CDR3 DNA: TGCGCCAGCAGCATACAGAGCACCGGGACACCTGAGCAGTTCTTC. This gives the protein CASSIQSTGTPEQFF.

The rearrangement links TRBV29-1 to TRBJ1-1; D may be TRBD1 (5 bases). The V gene's germline CDR1 is SQVTM and CDR2 ANQGSEA. There are 10 residues in the CDR3. Trimming stripped 5 bases from V and 11 bases from J, with 12 bases between. CDR3 region: CSVLGPGAFF. The DNA for the CDR3 is TGCAGCGTTTTGGGGCCAGGGGCTTTCTTT. Based on the CDR3 plus reference TRBV29-1 and TRBJ1-1, the full variable domain is SAVISQKPSRDICQRGTSLTIQCQVDSQVTMMFWYRQQPGQSLTLIATANQGSEATYESGFVIDKFPISRPNLTFSTLTVSNMSPEDSSIYLCSVLGPGAFFGQGTRLTVV.

This clone was seen more than once but under ten times. The CDR3 sequence is CATSPWPNTEAFF. CDR3 in DNA: TGTGCCACCTCCCCATGGCCGAACACTGAAGCTTTCTTT. This rearrangement joins TRBV7-6 to TRBJ1-1; the D is unclear. Per the germline V gene, CDR1 is SGHVS and CDR2 is FNYEAQ. The V gene lost 10 bases and the J gene lost 1 base, with 13 bases spanning the gap. The CDR3 runs 13 residues.

The chain combines TRBV7-2 with TRBJ2-7; 9 bases are a match to TRBD1. V shed 2 bases, J shed 2 bases, and the junction held 4 bases outside the gene matches. CDR3 length: 15 amino acids. Germline V gene sequence: CDR1 SGHTA, CDR2 FQGNSA. The CDR3 sequence: CASSLFGTGTYEQYF. As DNA, the CDR3 is TGTGCCAGCAGCTTATTTGGGACAGGGACCTACGAGCAGTACTTC. The full variable domain, with the rest looked up from reference TRBV7-2 and TRBJ2-7, is GAGVSQSPSNKVTEKGKDVELRCDPISGHTALYWYRQSLGQGLEFLIYFQGNSAPDKSGLPSDRFSAERTGGSVSTLTIQRTQQEDSAVYLCASSLFGTGTYEQYFGPGTRLTVT.

DNA of the CDR3: TGCAGCGTATCGACAGGGTTCAATCAGCCCCAGCATTTT. Translated, it gives CSVSTGFNQPQHF. The chain joins TRBV29-1 to TRBJ1-5, with TRBD1 identical over 7 bases. Looked up from germline, CDR1 is SQVTM and CDR2 is ANQGSEA. The CDR3 has 13 residues. V was pared by 6 bases and J by 3 bases, with 5 bases of the junction left unmatched. Full variable domain (remainder filled in from reference TRBV29-1 and TRBJ1-5): SAVISQKPSRDICQRGTSLTIQCQVDSQVTMMFWYRQQPGQSLTLIATANQGSEATYESGFVIDKFPISRPNLTFSTLTVSNMSPEDSSIYLCSVSTGFNQPQHFGDGTRLSIL.

The chain links TRBV7-2 to TRBJ2-4; TRBD1 is a possible D gene (5 bases). The V end was cut by 0 bases, the J end by 3 bases, with 15 bases between. In germline, CDR1 is SGHTA, CDR2 FQGNSA. This CDR3 comprises 17 residues. CDR3 loop: CASSLATGLIGKNIQYF. In nucleotides, the CDR3 is TGTGCCAGCAGCTTAGCTACAGGTCTGATAGGCAAAAACATTCAGTACTTC.

This clone was seen a handful of times. The chain carries TRBV7-6 and TRBJ2-1; D unresolved. Germline V gene lookup returns CDR1 SGHVS and CDR2 FNYEAQ. The CDR3 is 11 amino acids. V was pared by 5 bases and J by 8 bases, with 7 bases between. In DNA, the CDR3 is TGTGCCAGCAGCATGCAACATGAGCAGTTCTTC. This gives the protein CASSMQHEQFF.

The chain uses TRBV28 and TRBJ2-7; TRBD1 matches at 11 bases. V was pared by 10 bases and J by 7 bases, with 9 bases of the junction left unmatched. The CDR3 runs to 13 residues. Germline lookup yields CDR1 MDHEN and CDR2 SYDVKM. The CDR3 DNA is TGTGCCATCCGGGACAGGGGGGTTCGGGAGCAGTACTTC. This sequence encodes CAIRDRGVREQYF.

The chain is built from TRBV5-1 and TRBJ2-7; no definite D call. From germline, CDR1 is SGHRS and CDR2 YFSETQ. V shed 0 bases and J shed 1 base, with 5 bases lying between them. This CDR3 spans 13 amino acids. The CDR3, as DNA: TGCGCCAGCAGCTTGGTTCCGTCCTACGAGCAGTACTTC. Its protein is CASSLVPSYEQYF.

The chain couples TRBV2 to TRBJ2-1; tentatively, D is TRBD1 or TRBD2 (5 bases each). Deletions cut 10 bases from V and 5 bases from J, with 15 bases between. The V gene's germline CDR1 is SNHLY and CDR2 FYNNEI. This CDR3 comprises 13 residues. CDR3 in amino acids: CATKRDADNEQFF. The CDR3, as DNA: TGTGCCACCAAGAGGGACGCTGACAATGAGCAGTTCTTC.

The chain has TRBV30 and TRBJ1-1; D might be TRBD1 (5 bases). The CDR3 length is 15 residues. The germline V gene has CDR1 GTSNPN and CDR2 SVGIG (reference sequence). V was trimmed by 2 bases and J by 5 bases, leaving 18 bases between them. CDR3 nucleotides: TGTGCCTGGAGTCTCGCCGATCAGGGTCGGACTGAAGCTTTCTTT. Translating it yields CAWSLADQGRTEAFF.

The chain joins TRBV9 to TRBJ2-1; D perhaps matches TRBD2 (5 bases). The V end lost 0 bases, the J end lost 9 bases, and 10 bases lay between the germline ends. The CDR3 has 13 amino acids. Germline V gives CDR1 SGDLS, CDR2 YYNGEE. The DNA of the CDR3 is TGTGCCAGCAGCGTAGTCGAGGGCAGTGAGCAGTTCTTC. The encoded protein is CASSVVEGSEQFF. Using reference TRBV9 and TRBJ2-1 for the parts outside the CDR3, the full variable domain is DSGVTQTPKHLITATGQRVTLRCSPRSGDLSVYWYQQSLDQGLQFLIQYYNGEERAKGNILERFSAQQFPDLHSELNLSSLELGDSALYFCASSVVEGSEQFFGPGTRLTVL.

A few counts support this clone. This chain uses TRBV7-2 with TRBJ2-5; weak D call: TRBD1 (5 bases). Per germline, CDR1 SGHTA and CDR2 FQGNSA. Trimming cost V 5 bases and J 5 bases, with 12 bases left between them. The CDR3 has 13 amino acids. CDR3: CASSQGVGETQYF. The CDR3, as DNA: TGTGCCAGCAGCCAGGGTGTCGGGGAGACCCAGTACTTC.

The CDR3 loop reads CASSPSVAGDPDEQYF. The CDR3 region has the DNA TGTGCCAGCAGCCCCTCTGTTGCGGGAGATCCTGACGAGCAGTACTTC. The V call is TRBV7-9, the J call TRBJ2-7; 7 bases agree with TRBD2. Germline V gene sequence: CDR1 SEHNR, CDR2 FQNEAQ (reference sequence). V lost 5 bases to trimming and J lost 5 bases; unmatched junction nucleotides: 15. This CDR3 comprises 16 residues.

This clone occurred a few times. The CDR3 sequence: CSVGSGSREQYF. The DNA for the CDR3 is TGCAGCGTTGGATCCGGGTCTCGGGAGCAGTACTTC. The chain combines TRBV29-1 with TRBJ2-7, with D unclear. Trimming took off 4 bases at V and 7 bases at J, with 14 bases between the two ends. The V gene's germline CDR1 is SQVTM and CDR2 ANQGSEA. The CDR3 loop spans 12 amino acids.

This clone was counted once. The chain has TRBV12-5 and TRBJ2-5; 11 bases match TRBD1. This CDR3 has 15 amino acids. V dropped 1 base and J dropped 4; count of bases not matched to a gene: 2. Germline lookup yields CDR1 LGHNT and CDR2 FRNRAP. The CDR3 sequence: CASGLGTGGGETQYF. Written as DNA, the CDR3 is TGTGCTAGTGGTTTGGGGACAGGGGGCGGAGAGACCCAGTACTTC.